This is a list of T cell receptor beta chains from one sample in a study of T-cell memory formation after mild COVID-19. TCRdb re-called the 5' RACE reads through MiXCR, storing one row per CDR3 protein. The table has hundreds of thousands of distinct CDR3 sequences, 15% to 20% seen once. The sequenced sample was PBMCs or a T cell subset sorted from them (not recorded which). The receptor source for this set is an adult woman who had mild COVID-19 (a few samples of this study predate the infection). Cell type and time point are not known. Both conserved end residues are part of each CDR3. The D gene is left open where the match is weak. Not every row has a clone size; where given, it reads once, few, many or a size class.

j_call	d_call	v_call	clone_size	cdr3_nt	cdr3_aa
TRBJ1-2	.	TRBV20-1	.	TGCAGTGCTGGCGGGGGGCCTGGCTACACCTTC	CSAGGGPGYTF
TRBJ1-1	TRBD1	TRBV7-9	few	TGTGCCAGCAGCACAGCACAGGGGATCGCTGAAGCTTTCTTT	CASSTAQGIAEAFF
TRBJ1-3	.	TRBV12-3/TRBV12-4	.	TGTGCCAGCTCCGCCGTTGGAAACGCCATATATTTT	CASSAVGNAIYF
TRBJ2-6	TRBD2	TRBV5-8	.	TGTGCCAGCAGCTCGACTAGCGGGAGGCCTGGGGCCAACGTCCTGACTTTC	CASSSTSGRPGANVLTF
TRBJ2-7	.	TRBV7-5	.	.	CISVSEALPGPIANEQYF
TRBJ2-2	.	TRBV10-2	.	TGCGCCAGCAGTGACGGGGAGCTGTTTTTT	CASSDGELFF
TRBJ1-3	TRBD1	TRBV12-3/TRBV12-4	few	TGTGCCAGCACCAGACAGGGTTCGGGAAACACCATATATTTT	CASTRQGSGNTIYF
TRBJ1-2	.	TRBV12-3/TRBV12-4	many	TGTGCCAGCAGTTTCTCGGGGCCCGGTGACTACACCTTC	CASSFSGPGDYTF
TRBJ2-1	.	TRBV7-9	few	TGTGCCAGCAGTTTAGACCCAGGGAGGAATGAGCAGTTCTTC	CASSLDPGRNEQFF
TRBJ1-5	.	TRBV12-3/TRBV12-4	.	TGTGCCAGCAGTTGGGGGGACCCCTATCAGCCCCAGCATTTT	CASSWGDPYQPQHF
TRBJ2-3	.	TRBV4-1	.	TGCGCCAGCAGCCGCGAGACAGTGTCTAGCACAGATACGCAGTATTTT	CASSRETVSSTDTQYF
TRBJ2-1	.	TRBV7-8	.	TGTGCCAGCAGCTTAGCGGGGCGCTCCAATGAGCAGTTCTTC	CASSLAGRSNEQFF
TRBJ2-5	TRBD2	TRBV7-6	.	TGTGCCAGCAGCCCCGTCGGGGGGGTCTACCAAGAGACCCAGTACTTC	CASSPVGGVYQETQYF
TRBJ1-1	.	TRBV5-1	.	TGCGCCAGCAACCAAGACATGGGTGAAGCTTTCTTT	CASNQDMGEAFF
TRBJ2-7	TRBD2	TRBV7-9	.	TGTGCCAGCAGCTTCGTGCAGCGGGAGCGGTACGAGCAGTACTTC	CASSFVQRERYEQYF
TRBJ1-6	.	TRBV12-3/TRBV12-4	few	TGTGCCAGCCGCTTCGGGGCTAATTCACCCCTCCACTTT	CASRFGANSPLHF
TRBJ2-2	.	TRBV12-3/TRBV12-4	.	TGTGCCAGCAGTCCCGGGAGTGGGGAGCTGTTTTTT	CASSPGSGELFF
TRBJ2-1	TRBD2	TRBV5-1	few	TGCGCCAGCAGCTTAAATAGCGGGGGGGGATTCTCCTACAATGAGCAGTTCTTC	CASSLNSGGGFSYNEQFF
TRBJ2-7	TRBD1	TRBV9	.	TGTGCCAGCAGCGAGAGGACAGGGGTCCCCTACGAGCAGTACTTC	CASSERTGVPYEQYF
TRBJ1-5	.	TRBV5-5	few	TGTGCCAGCAGCTTGTCTTTTGATCAGCCCCAGCATTTT	CASSLSFDQPQHF
TRBJ2-7	.	TRBV20-1	.	TGCAGTGCCCATCACGGCACGAGGGGAGTTGGGGAGCAGTACTTC	CSAHHGTRGVGEQYF
TRBJ2-7	.	TRBV4-3	few	TGCGCCAGCAGCCAAACAGGGTCTGAGTACGAGCAGTACTTC	CASSQTGSEYEQYF
TRBJ2-5	TRBD2	TRBV9	.	TGTGCCAGCAGCGTTACGACTAGCGGGAGTCAAGAGACCCAGTACTTC	CASSVTTSGSQETQYF
TRBJ2-3	.	TRBV5-5	many	TGTGCCAGCAGCACACGTCCGCCGGGAGAGCGCGATACGCAGTATTTT	CASSTRPPGERDTQYF
TRBJ1-1	.	TRBV18	few	TGTGCCAGCTCACCGATTCGACAGGAGAACACTGAAGCTTTCTTT	CASSPIRQENTEAFF
TRBJ1-2	.	TRBV12-3/TRBV12-4	few	TGTGCCAGCAGTTTAATTCACAGGAGCCACTATGGCTACACCTTC	CASSLIHRSHYGYTF
TRBJ1-5	.	TRBV15	.	TGTGCCACCAGCAGAGGTCCTTCTAATCAGCCCCAGCATTTT	CATSRGPSNQPQHF
TRBJ1-2	.	TRBV7-2	many	TGCGCCAGCAGCTTGCTATACGGCTACACCTTC	CASSLLYGYTF
TRBJ2-1	TRBD2	TRBV5-1	.	TGCGCCAGCACCCGGGGGGGCTACAATGAGCAGTTCTTC	CASTRGGYNEQFF
TRBJ1-1	TRBD1	TRBV29-1	.	TGCAGTCACAGGGGTGACTCTGAAGCTTTCTTT	CSHRGDSEAFF
TRBJ2-2	TRBD2	TRBV30	.	TGTGCCTGGAGGGGGACTAGCGTTAACGGGGAGCTGTTTTTT	CAWRGTSVNGELFF
TRBJ2-5	.	TRBV2	.	TGTGCCAGCAGTGCGTACAGAGGGGAGACCCAGTACTTC	CASSAYRGETQYF